The subject of this entry is one T cell receptor beta chain. Deletions cut 3 bases from V and 6 bases from J, with 16 bases between. CDR3 length equals 15 residues. Germline V lookup: CDR1 KGHDR, CDR2 SFDVKD. Arm-PCR with iRepertoire HTBI primers amplified the CDR3 regions for these TCR beta libraries. TCRdb reanalysed the multiplex PCR reads using MiXCR and keeps one entry per CDR3 protein. The data show under 450,000 distinct CDR3 sequences, roughly 25% seen once. Time point noted: persistent/refractory GD, antithyroid drugs over 5 years with positive TRAb. From PBMCs, RNA was extracted and then used to make the TCR library. The data originate from a study of regulatory T cells in long-lasting Graves disease.

This material consisted of peripheral blood mononuclear cells (PBMCs), taken when the disease was refractory, from a patient treated with antithyroid drugs. The chain links TRBV24-1 to TRBJ1-1; TRBD1 is a possible D gene (6 bases). This clonotype was obtained from a woman aged 40 to 49 with Graves disease. The CDR3 sequence: CATSDKGWDTPEAFF. DNA for the CDR3: TGTGCCACCAGTGATAAAGGGTGGGACACCCCTGAAGCTTTCTTT.